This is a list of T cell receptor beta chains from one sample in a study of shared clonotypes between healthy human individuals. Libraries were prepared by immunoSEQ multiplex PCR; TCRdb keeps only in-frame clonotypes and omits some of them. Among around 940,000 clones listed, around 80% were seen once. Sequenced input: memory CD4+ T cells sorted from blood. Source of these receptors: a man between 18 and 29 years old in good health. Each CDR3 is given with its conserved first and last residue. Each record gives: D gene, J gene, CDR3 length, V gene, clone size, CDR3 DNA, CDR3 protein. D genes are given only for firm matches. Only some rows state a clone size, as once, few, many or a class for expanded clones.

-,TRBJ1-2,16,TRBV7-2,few,TGTGCCAGCAGCTTCCGCTCAGGGACCACTAACTATGGCTACACCTTC,CASSFRSGTTNYGYTF
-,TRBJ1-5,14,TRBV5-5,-,TGTGCCAGCAGCCCGGACGTCGCTAATCAGCCCCAGCATTTT,CASSPDVANQPQHF
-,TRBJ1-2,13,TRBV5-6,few,TGTGCCAGCAGCTTGGGGAAAAACTATGGCTACACCTTC,CASSLGKNYGYTF
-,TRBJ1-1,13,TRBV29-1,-,TGCAGCGTTGACGCTACCGGGAGGACTGAAGCTTTCTTT,CSVDATGRTEAFF
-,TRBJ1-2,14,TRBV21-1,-,TGTGCCAGCAGCAAATACAGGGCTAACTATGGCTACACCTTC,CASSKYRANYGYTF
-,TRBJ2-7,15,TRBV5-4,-,TGTGCCAGCAGCTTGAGTCAATCAAGGGCCTCTGAGCAGTACTTC,CASSLSQSRASEQYF
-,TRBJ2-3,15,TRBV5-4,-,TGTGCCAGCAGCTTGGACGCGGGGAGCACAGATACGCAGTATTTT,CASSLDAGSTDTQYF
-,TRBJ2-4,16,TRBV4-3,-,TGCGCCAGCAGCCGAGACTTGACAGGAGCCAAAAACATTCAGTACTTC,CASSRDLTGAKNIQYF
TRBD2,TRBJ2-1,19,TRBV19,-,TGTGCCAGTAGCCACGGACTAGCGGGAGGGCCTCTCTCCTACAATGAGCAGTTCTTC,CASSHGLAGGPLSYNEQFF
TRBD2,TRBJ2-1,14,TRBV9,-,TGTGCCAGCAGCCCTCGACTAGCGGGAGCCGGGCAGTTCTTC,CASSPRLAGAGQFF
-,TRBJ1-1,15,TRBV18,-,TGTGCCAGCTCACCACCGAACTTCTTGAACACTGAAGCTTTCTTT,CASSPPNFLNTEAFF
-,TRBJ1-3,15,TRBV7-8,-,TGTGCCAGCAGCTTAAAGGCTGACTCTGGAAACACCATATATTTT,CASSLKADSGNTIYF
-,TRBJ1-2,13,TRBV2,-,TGTGCCAGCAGTGAAGAGGGTAGCTATGGCTACACCTTC,CASSEEGSYGYTF
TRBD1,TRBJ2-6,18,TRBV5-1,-,TGCGCCAGCAGCCCGGGACAGGGGTGGTACTCTGGGGCCAACGTCCTGACTTTC,CASSPGQGWYSGANVLTF
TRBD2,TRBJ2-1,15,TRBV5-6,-,TGTGCCAGCAGCTTGGGACTAGCGGACTACAATGAGCAGTTCTTC,CASSLGLADYNEQFF
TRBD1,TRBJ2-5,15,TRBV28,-,TGTGCCAGCAGTTTACGGCAGGGGGCATGGGAGACCCAGTACTTC,CASSLRQGAWETQYF
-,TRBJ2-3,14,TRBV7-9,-,TGTGCCAGCAGTACGACGGACTCAACAGATACGCAGTATTTT,CASSTTDSTDTQYF
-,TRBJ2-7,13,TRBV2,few,TGTGCCAGCAGGCGGTGGGGTGACTACGAGCAGTACTTC,CASRRWGDYEQYF
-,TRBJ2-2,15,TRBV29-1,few,TGCAGCGTTGTAGTCGGGACTCCGAACACCGGGGAGCTGTTTTTT,CSVVVGTPNTGELFF
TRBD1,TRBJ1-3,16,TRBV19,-,TGTGCCAGTAGCGTCCGACAGGGGGGCTCTGGAAACACCATATATTTT,CASSVRQGGSGNTIYF
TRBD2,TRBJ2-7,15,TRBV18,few,TGTGCCAGCTCACCACCCCCTAGCGGGGGTACCGAGCAGTACTTC,CASSPPPSGGTEQYF
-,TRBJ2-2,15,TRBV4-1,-,TGCGCCAGCAGCCAAGAAACGCACTCCACCGGGGAGCTGTTTTTT,CASSQETHSTGELFF
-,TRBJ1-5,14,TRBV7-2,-,TGTGCCAGCAGCTTAGGGCAGAATAATCAGCCCCAGCATTTT,CASSLGQNNQPQHF
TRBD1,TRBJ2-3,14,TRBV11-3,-,TGTGCCAGCAGCTCAGGGACAGGGTTGGATACGCAGTATTTT,CASSSGTGLDTQYF
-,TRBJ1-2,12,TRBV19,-,TGTGCCAGTAGTGGTCAGAACTATGGCTACACCTTC,CASSGQNYGYTF
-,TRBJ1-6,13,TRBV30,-,TGTGCCTGGAGTCGGACAGACAATTCACCCCTCCACTTT,CAWSRTDNSPLHF
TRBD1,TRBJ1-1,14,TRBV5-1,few,TGCGCCAGTGGACAGGGGGCGTTAGGCACTGAAGCTTTCTTT,CASGQGALGTEAFF
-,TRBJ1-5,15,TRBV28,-,TGTGCCAGCAGCCTAGGAACGGGGAGCAATCAGCCCCAGCATTTT,CASSLGTGSNQPQHF
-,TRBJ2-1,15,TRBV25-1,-,TGTGCCAGCAGTGATGACAGAACCTCCTACAATGAGCAGTTCTTC,CASSDDRTSYNEQFF
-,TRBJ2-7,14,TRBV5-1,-,TGCGCCAGCAGCTTGGTCGGCGACGGCTACGAGCAGTACTTC,CASSLVGDGYEQYF
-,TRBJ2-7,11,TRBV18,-,TGTGCCAGCTCTCGCAACGACGAGCAGTACTTC,CASSRNDEQYF
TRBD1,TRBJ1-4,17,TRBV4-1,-,TGCGCCAGCAGCCAAGGAGGACAGGGGTCCGCGGGAGAAAAACTGTTTTTT,CASSQGGQGSAGEKLFF
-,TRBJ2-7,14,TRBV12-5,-,TGTGCTAGTGGTTTGGGCCAGGCGGTCAACGAGCAGTACTTC,CASGLGQAVNEQYF
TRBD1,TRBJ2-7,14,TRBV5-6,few,TGTGCCAGCAGCTTTGGAGACAGGGTTAATGAGCAGTACTTC,CASSFGDRVNEQYF
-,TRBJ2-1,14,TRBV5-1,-,TGCGCCAGCAGCCCGACTGGGGTGTACAATGAGCAGTTCTTC,CASSPTGVYNEQFF
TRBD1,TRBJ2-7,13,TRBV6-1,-,TGTGCCAGCATAACGGACAGGGCCTACGAGCAGTACTTC,CASITDRAYEQYF
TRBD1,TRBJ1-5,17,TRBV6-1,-,TGTGCCAGCAGTGAATCACCAGGGGGGCGCAGGAATCAGCCCCAGCATTTT,CASSESPGGRRNQPQHF
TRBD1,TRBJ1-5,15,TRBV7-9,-,TGTGCCAGCAGCCCCGTGGGACAGATCAATCAGCCCCAGCATTTT,CASSPVGQINQPQHF
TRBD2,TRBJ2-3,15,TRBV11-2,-,TGTGCCAGCAGCTACACCGGGACTAGCAGCGATACGCAGTATTTT,CASSYTGTSSDTQYF